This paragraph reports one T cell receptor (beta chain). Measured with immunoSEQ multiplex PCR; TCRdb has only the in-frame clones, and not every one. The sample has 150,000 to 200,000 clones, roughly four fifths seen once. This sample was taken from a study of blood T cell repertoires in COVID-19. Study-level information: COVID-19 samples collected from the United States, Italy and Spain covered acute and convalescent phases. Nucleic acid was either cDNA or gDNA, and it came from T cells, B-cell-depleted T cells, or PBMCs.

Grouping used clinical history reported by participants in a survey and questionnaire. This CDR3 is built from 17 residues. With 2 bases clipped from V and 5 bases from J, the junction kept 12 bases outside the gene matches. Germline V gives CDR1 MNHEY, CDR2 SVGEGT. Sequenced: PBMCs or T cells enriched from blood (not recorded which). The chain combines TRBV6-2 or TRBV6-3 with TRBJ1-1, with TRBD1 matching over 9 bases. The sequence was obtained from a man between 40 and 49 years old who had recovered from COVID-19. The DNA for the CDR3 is TGTGCCAGCAGTTACGGGACAGGGACTAGAGGTCGGACTGAAGCTTTCTTT. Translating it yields CASSYGTGTRGRTEAFF.